This TCR beta chain was captured in a study of blood T cell repertoires in COVID-19. The wider study: Sites across the United States, Italy and Spain contributed samples from acute and convalescent COVID-19.

The CDR3 has 14 amino acids. Looked up from germline, CDR1 is MNHEY and CDR2 is SVGAGI. Trimming cost V 6 bases and J 10 bases, with 21 bases left between them. This table comes from immunoSEQ multiplex PCR, and its TCRdb copy is limited to in-frame clones, with some not included. The table shows approximately 470,000 clones, with about nine tenths occurring only once. Ages ranged from about 18 to 90 years, with residence in 20 to 30 US areas. The chain uses TRBV6-5 and TRBJ1-1; no definite D call. The specimen was PBMCs or T cells enriched from blood (not recorded which). The clonotype originates from a woman between 18 and 29 years old who had recovered from COVID-19. CDR3 loop: CASRTPGNLKGAFF. CDR3 coding DNA: TGTGCCAGCAGGACACCCGGGAACCTTAAGGGAGCTTTCTTT.